These T cell receptor beta chains were read from a single sample in a study of cytomegalovirus exposure and HLA in healthy donors. Generated by immunoSEQ multiplex PCR, the TCRdb table keeps only in-frame clones and is missing some. The sample gives about 78,000 clones, around 70% of which show up once; more than 9.5% is in the top ten. The specimen sequenced was PBMCs. These receptor sequences come from a woman between 40 and 50 years old in good health and CMV-seropositive. Each CDR3 is given with its conserved first and last residue. A D gene is named only where the DNA matches it firmly. Not every row has a clone size; where given, it reads once, few, many or a size class.

D	V	size	J	CDR3	DNA
TRBD2	TRBV2	few	TRBJ2-3	CASRTSGDSSTDTQYF	TGTGCCAGCAGGACTAGCGGGGATTCTAGCACAGATACGCAGTATTTT
TRBD1	TRBV15	.	TRBJ2-7	CATSPRQGSMGEQYF	TGTGCCACCAGCCCACGACAGGGAAGTATGGGAGAGCAGTACTTC
.	TRBV10-3	.	TRBJ1-2	CAIGRDTNYGYPF	TGTGCCATCGGTCGGGACACAAACTATGGCTACCCCTTC
TRBD1	TRBV7-2	.	TRBJ1-1	CASSLQGATEAFF	TGTGCCAGCAGCTTACAGGGGGCCACTGAAGCTTTCTTT
.	TRBV7-9	.	TRBJ1-3	CASRELGSGNTIYF	TGTGCCAGCCGGGAGTTAGGCTCTGGAAACACCATATATTTT
TRBD1	TRBV28	.	TRBJ1-2	CASSIRGGQSASYGYTF	TGTGCCAGCAGTATCAGAGGGGGACAGAGTGCAAGCTATGGCTACACCTTC
TRBD1	TRBV7-2	.	TRBJ1-4	CASSLAPFGQGDTNEKLFF	TGTGCCAGCAGCTTAGCGCCGTTTGGACAGGGGGATACTAATGAAAAACTGTTTTTT
TRBD1	TRBV7-9	.	TRBJ2-2	CASSLTGGTGELFF	TGTGCCAGCAGTCTAACAGGGGGCACCGGGGAGCTGTTTTTT
.	TRBV5-1	few	TRBJ1-6	CASSLVVDSPLHF	TGCGCCAGCAGCTTGGTTGTCGATTCACCCCTCCACTTT
.	TRBV4-3	.	TRBJ2-7	CASSQGTGPSYEQYF	TGCGCCAGCAGCCAAGGAACAGGGCCTTCCTACGAGCAGTACTTC
TRBD2	TRBV7-2	.	TRBJ2-1	CASSPRLAGEGFF	TGTGCCAGCAGCCCTCGACTAGCGGGAGAGGGATTCTTC
.	TRBV7-6	.	TRBJ1-1	CASSRDRNTEAFF	TGTGCCAGCAGCCGCGACAGGAACACTGAAGCTTTCTTT